The entry below describes one TCR beta chain. Which antigen it targets is not known. Base qualities are missing; no much larger clone stands one base away. The data originate from a study of T-cell memory formation after mild COVID-19 (dated by TCRdb to the early 2020s). Study-level background: TCR sequence clusters from the two donors were largely donor specific. T-cell clones expanding and contracting after mild COVID-19 in a couple of donors were tracked by longitudinal TCRalpha and TCRbeta repertoire sequencing. The cohort was made up of two young adult volunteers, one female and one male, who were previously healthy. Findings and caveats that apply to the study as a whole: Some responding clones were detected in pre-infection memory, suggesting pre-existing cross-reactive memory T cells joined the SARS-CoV-2 response. Contracting CD4+ clones appeared mostly in the CM and EM memory subsets, whereas CD8+ clones were enriched in EMRA. Clones contracting from day 15 to 85 had balanced CD4/CD8 phenotypes, while a second wave expanding from day 15 to 37 was biased towards CD4+. The second-wave clones that peaked on day 37 were not confirmed to be SARS-CoV-2 specific. Only two mild cases were covered by the study, and larger cohorts that include severe cases with pre-infection samples were considered necessary.

PBMCs were isolated by Ficoll-Paque density gradient centrifugation. Trimming costs V 1 base and J 4 bases, and their ends lie 19 bases apart. The germline V gene sets CDR1 to SGHVS and CDR2 to FNYEAQ. The CDR3 has 17 amino acids, counting the end cysteine and phenylalanine. Only the CDR3 region is kept as DNA, spanning 51 bases read in frame from base 1. This sample was sequenced with an Illumina NovaSeq 6000. TCRalpha and TCRbeta cDNA libraries were built by 5'RACE with constant-segment primers, adding sample barcodes and unique molecular identifiers. Trizol reagent was used to extract RNA from every sample. Amplification of the libraries took two PCR steps, and the second step added a second sample barcode plus Illumina TruSeq adapters. The libraries were sequenced on an Illumina NovaSeq using 2 x 150 bp paired-end reads. The original methods were these. With migec v1.2.7, reads were demultiplexed and then collapsed into UMI-guided consensus sequences. Using mixcr v2.1.11, the UMI consensuses were aligned to TRA and TRB V and J templates and assembled into clonotypes. A clonotype was counted as expanded or contracted only if both edgeR and NoisET called the change significant, with noise models trained on biological replicates. edgeR calls used a false discovery rate-adjusted p below 0.01 and a log2 fold-change threshold of 1. As an exploratory analysis of dynamics, max-normalized trajectories of the 1000 most abundant clonotypes were examined with PCA combined with hierarchical clustering. The CD4 or CD8 phenotype of responding clones was assigned using the separately sequenced CD4+ and CD8+ repertoires. TCRdb ran its own pipeline on the public reads, namely fastp trimming at Q25 and MiXCR clone calling, and kept in-frame beta chains. All rows with the same CDR3 protein become a single entry with the most common DNA and genes. The V and J calls and clone size come from TCRdb's table, not from the authors' own analysis. This sample gives more than 110,000 distinct CDR3 sequences in total; under 30% of them show up just once. The ten largest make up about 24% of the sample.

This sequence uses TRBV7-6 and TRBJ2-5; a weak D assignment points to TRBD1 (6 bases agree). This receptor was identified in an adult woman who had mild COVID-19 (a few samples of this study predate the infection). The sample titles of this study are shuffled in the database, so cell type and time point are left out; the donor was told from shared clones. Sequenced sample: PBMCs or a T cell subset sorted from them (not recorded which). The CDR3 is CASSLVVWQGKGETQYF. The nucleotide sequence is given as TGTGCCAGCAGCTTAGTTGTGTGGCAGGGGAAGGGAGAGACCCAGTACTTC.